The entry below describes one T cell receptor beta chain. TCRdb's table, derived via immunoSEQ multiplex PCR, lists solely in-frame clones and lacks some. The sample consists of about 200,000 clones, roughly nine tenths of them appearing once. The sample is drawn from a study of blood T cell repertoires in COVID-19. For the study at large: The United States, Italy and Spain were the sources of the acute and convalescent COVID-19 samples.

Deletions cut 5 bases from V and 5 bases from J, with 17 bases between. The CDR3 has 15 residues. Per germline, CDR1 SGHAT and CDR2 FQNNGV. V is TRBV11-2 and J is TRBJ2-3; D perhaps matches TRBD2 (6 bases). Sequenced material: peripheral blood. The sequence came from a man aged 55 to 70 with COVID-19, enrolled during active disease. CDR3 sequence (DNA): TGTGCCAGCAGCCTGTGGGCCCGGGAGAAAGATACGCAGTATTTT. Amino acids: CASSLWAREKDTQYF.